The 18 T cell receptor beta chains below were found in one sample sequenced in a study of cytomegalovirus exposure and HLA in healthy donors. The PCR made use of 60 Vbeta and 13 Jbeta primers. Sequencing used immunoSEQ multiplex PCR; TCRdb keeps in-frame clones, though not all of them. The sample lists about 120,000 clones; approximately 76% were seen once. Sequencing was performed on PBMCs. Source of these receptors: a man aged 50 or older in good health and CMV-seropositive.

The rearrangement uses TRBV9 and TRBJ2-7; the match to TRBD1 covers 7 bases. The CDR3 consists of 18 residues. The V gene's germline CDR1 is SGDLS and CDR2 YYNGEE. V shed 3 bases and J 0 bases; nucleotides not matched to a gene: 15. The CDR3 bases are TGTGCCAGCAGCGCAGGGCCCCCAGACAGGGCGAGCTCCTACGAGCAGTACTTC. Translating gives CASSAGPPDRASSYEQYF.

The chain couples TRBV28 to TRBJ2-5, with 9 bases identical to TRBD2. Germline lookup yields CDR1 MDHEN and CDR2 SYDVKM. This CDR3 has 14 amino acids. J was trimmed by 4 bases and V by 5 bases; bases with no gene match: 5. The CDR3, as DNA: TGTGCCAGCAGTCTTACTAGCGGGCGAGAGACCCAGTACTTC. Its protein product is CASSLTSGRETQYF. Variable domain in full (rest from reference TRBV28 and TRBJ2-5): DVKVTQSSRYLVKRTGEKVFLECVQDMDHENMFWYRQDPGLGLRLIYFSYDVKMKEKGDIPEGYSVSREKKERFSLILESASTNQTSMYLCASSLTSGRETQYFGPGTRLLVL.

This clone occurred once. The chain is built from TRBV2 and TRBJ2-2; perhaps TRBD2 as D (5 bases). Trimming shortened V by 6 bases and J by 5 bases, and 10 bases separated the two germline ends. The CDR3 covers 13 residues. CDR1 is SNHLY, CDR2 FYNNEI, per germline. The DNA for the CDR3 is TGTGCCAGCAGCCTATCGGGAACCGGGGAGCTGTTTTTT. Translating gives CASSLSGTGELFF.

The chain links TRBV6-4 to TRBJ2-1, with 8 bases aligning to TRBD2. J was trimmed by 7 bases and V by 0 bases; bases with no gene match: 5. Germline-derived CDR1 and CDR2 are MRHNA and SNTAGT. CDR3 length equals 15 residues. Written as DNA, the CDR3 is TGTGCCAGCAGTGACTCCGGGACTAGAACAAATGAGCAGTTCTTC. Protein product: CASSDSGTRTNEQFF.

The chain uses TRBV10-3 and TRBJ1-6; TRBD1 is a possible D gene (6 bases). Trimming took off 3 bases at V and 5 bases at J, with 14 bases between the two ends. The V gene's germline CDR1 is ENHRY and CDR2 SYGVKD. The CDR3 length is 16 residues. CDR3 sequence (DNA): TGTGCCATCAGTGAATTCGGGAGGACAGATAATTCACCCCTCCACTTT. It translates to CAISEFGRTDNSPLHF.

The CDR3: CASSYNRNTEAFF. As DNA, the CDR3 is TGTGCCAGCAGTTACAACAGGAACACTGAAGCTTTCTTT. The chain recombines TRBV6-6 with TRBJ1-1; D unresolved. Trimming stripped 2 bases from V and 1 base from J, with 5 bases between. The CDR3 extends over 13 amino acids. Germline CDR1 and CDR2: MNHNY and SVGAGI (reference sequence).

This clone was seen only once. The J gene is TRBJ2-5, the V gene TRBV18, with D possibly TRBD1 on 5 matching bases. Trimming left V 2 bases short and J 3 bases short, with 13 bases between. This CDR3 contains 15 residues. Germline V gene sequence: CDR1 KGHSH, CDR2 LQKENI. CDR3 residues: CASSPNTGSEETQYF. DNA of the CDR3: TGTGCCAGCTCACCAAATACAGGATCTGAAGAGACCCAGTACTTC.

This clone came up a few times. This CDR3 is CASSLALLSTDTQYF. The CDR3 bases are TGTGCCAGCAGCTTAGCACTTCTAAGCACAGATACGCAGTATTTT. V and J are TRBV7-2 and TRBJ2-3; D is unclear. The germline V gene encodes CDR1 SGHTA and CDR2 FQGNSA. The CDR3 has 15 amino acids. The ends were cut back, 0 bases at V and 0 bases at J, with 7 bases in the middle.

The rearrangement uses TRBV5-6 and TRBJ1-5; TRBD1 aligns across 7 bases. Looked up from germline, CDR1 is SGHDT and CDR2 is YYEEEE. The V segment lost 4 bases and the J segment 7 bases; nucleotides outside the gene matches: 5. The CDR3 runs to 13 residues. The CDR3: CASSRGLGQPQHF. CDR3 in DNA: TGTGCCAGCAGCAGGGGGCTGGGGCAGCCCCAGCATTTT.

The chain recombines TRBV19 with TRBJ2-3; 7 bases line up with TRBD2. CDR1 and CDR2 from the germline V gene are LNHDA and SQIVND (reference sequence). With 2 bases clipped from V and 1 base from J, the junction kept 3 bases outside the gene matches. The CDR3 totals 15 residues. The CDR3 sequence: CASSITREGTDTQYF. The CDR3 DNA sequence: TGTGCCAGTAGTATAACCCGGGAGGGCACAGATACGCAGTATTTT.

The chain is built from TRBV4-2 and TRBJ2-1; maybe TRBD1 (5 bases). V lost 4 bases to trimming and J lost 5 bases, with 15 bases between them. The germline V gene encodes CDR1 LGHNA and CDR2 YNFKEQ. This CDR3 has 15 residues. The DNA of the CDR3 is TGTGCCAGCAGCCCTATGTTCGAAGGGGACAATGAGCAGTTCTTC. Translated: CASSPMFEGDNEQFF.

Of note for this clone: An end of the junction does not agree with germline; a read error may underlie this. The CDR3 protein is CASSLEWVSGGEPSNEQFF. DNA of the CDR3: TGTGCCAGTAGTTTAGAGTGGGTTAGCGGGGGCGAACCATCCAATGAGCAGTTCTTC. This chain connects TRBV19 to TRBJ2-1; 9 nucleotides agree with TRBD2. This CDR3 spans 19 amino acids. Germline CDR1 and CDR2: LNHDA and SQIVND (reference sequence). The full variable domain, in which reference TRBV19 and TRBJ2-1 provide the parts outside the CDR3, is DGGITQSPKYLFRKEGQNVTLSCEQNLNHDAMYWYRQDPGQGLRLIYYSQIVNDFQKGDIAEGYSVSREKKESFPLTVTSAQKNPTAFYLCASSLEWVSGGEPSNEQFFGPGTRLTVL.

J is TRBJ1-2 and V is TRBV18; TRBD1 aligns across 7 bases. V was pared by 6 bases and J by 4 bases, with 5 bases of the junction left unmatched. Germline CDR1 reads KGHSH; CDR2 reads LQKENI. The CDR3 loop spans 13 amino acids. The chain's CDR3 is CASSLDRVYGYTF. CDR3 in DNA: TGTGCCAGCTCCCTCGACAGGGTCTATGGCTACACCTTC.

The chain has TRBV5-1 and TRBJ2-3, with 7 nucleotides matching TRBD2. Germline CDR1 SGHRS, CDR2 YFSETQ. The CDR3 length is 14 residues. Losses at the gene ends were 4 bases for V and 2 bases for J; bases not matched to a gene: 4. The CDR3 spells CASSVSGYTDTQYF. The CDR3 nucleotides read TGCGCCAGCAGCGTTAGCGGGTACACAGATACGCAGTATTTT.

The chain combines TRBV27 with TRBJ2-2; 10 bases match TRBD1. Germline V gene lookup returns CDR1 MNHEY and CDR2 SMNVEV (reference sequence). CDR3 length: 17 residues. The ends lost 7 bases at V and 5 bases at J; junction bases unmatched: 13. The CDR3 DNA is TGTGCCAGCACCCAAAGGTGGGGACAGGGGTGGACCGGGGAGCTGTTTTTT. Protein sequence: CASTQRWGQGWTGELFF.

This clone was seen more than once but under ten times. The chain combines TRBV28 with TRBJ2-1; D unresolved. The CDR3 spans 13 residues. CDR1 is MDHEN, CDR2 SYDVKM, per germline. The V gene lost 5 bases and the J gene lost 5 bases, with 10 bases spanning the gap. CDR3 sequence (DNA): TGTGCCAGCAGTACCCTCCGGGACAATGAGCAGTTCTTC. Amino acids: CASSTLRDNEQFF.

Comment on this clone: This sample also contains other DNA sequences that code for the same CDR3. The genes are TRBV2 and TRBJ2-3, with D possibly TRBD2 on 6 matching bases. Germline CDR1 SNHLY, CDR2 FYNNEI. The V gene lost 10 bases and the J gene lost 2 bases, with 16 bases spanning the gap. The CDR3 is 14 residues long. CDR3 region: CAKGLEAITDTQYF. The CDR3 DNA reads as TGTGCCAAGGGACTGGAAGCTATCACAGATACGCAGTATTTT.

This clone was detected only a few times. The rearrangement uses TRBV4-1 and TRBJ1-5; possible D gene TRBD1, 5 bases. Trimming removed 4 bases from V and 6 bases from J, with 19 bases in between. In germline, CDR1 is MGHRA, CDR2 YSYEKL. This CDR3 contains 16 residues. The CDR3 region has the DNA TGCGCCAGCAGCCCAGGAAGTGGGGGGAGAATTCAGCCCCAGCATTTT. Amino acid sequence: CASSPGSGGRIQPQHF.